The present T cell receptor beta chain was sequenced within a study of blood T cell repertoires in COVID-19. Trimming took 6 bases from V and 3 from J, leaving 12 bases between them. The CDR3 has 13 residues. The germline V gene has CDR1 MNHNS and CDR2 SASEGT. Measured with immunoSEQ multiplex PCR; TCRdb has only the in-frame clones, and not every one. Of more than 200,000 clones detected, nearly 90% appear once; the ten largest clones hold around 2%. The specimen was peripheral blood. The chain employs TRBV6-1 and TRBJ2-7; D perhaps matches TRBD1 (6 bases). The TCR originated in a woman aged 40 to 50 who had recovered from COVID-19. The CDR3 loop is CASSSGQIYEQYF. CDR3 coding DNA: TGTGCCAGCAGCTCCGGACAGATCTACGAGCAGTACTTC.